The 11 T cell receptor beta chains below were found in one sample sequenced in a study of blood T cell repertoires in COVID-19. This table comes from immunoSEQ multiplex PCR, and its TCRdb copy is limited to in-frame clones, with some not included. The sample contains 200,000 to 250,000 clones, 65% to 85% of which appear only once. Sequencing input: PBMCs or T cells enriched from blood (not recorded which). The receptors were sampled from a woman aged 60 to 75 who had recovered from COVID-19.

This clone was counted once. V and J are TRBV2 and TRBJ1-5, with 8 bases matching TRBD1. Germline lookup yields CDR1 SNHLY and CDR2 FYNNEI. V shed 7 bases, J shed 4 bases, and the junction held 6 bases outside the gene matches. The CDR3 totals 14 residues. The DNA for the CDR3 is TGTGCCAGCACCAGGACAGGGAGTAATCAGCCCCAGCATTTT. It codes for CASTRTGSNQPQHF.

The rearrangement joins TRBV19 to TRBJ1-5; D gene uncertain. The CDR3 totals 12 residues. The germline V gene has CDR1 LNHDA and CDR2 SQIVND (reference sequence). Trimming stripped 3 bases from V and 9 bases from J, with 9 bases between. DNA of the CDR3: TGTGCCAGTAGTATGAGGGATAGGCCCCAGCATTTT. Protein sequence: CASSMRDRPQHF.

The rearrangement joins TRBV29-1 to TRBJ2-3, with 13 bases lining up with TRBD2. The CDR3 runs to 15 residues. Germline V gene data show CDR1 as SQVTM and CDR2 as ANQGSEA. Trimming removed 3 bases from V and 5 bases from J; junction bases left unmatched: 5. The CDR3 spells CSVDTGLAGQDTQYF. The CDR3, as DNA: TGCAGCGTTGATACGGGACTAGCGGGACAAGATACGCAGTATTTT.

The gene calls are TRBV7-2 and TRBJ1-1; D is undetermined. The CDR3 has 15 amino acids. V was cut by 2 bases and J by 0 bases, with 10 bases left in between. Germline V gene lookup returns CDR1 SGHTA and CDR2 FQGNSA. CDR3 region: CASSLKGVLNTEAFF. The CDR3 nucleotides are TGTGCCAGCAGCTTAAAAGGAGTGTTGAACACTGAAGCTTTCTTT.

The gene calls are TRBV19 and TRBJ1-2; D unclear. Trimming left V 0 bases short and J 4 bases short, with 6 bases between. The CDR3 runs 13 residues. The germline gives CDR1 LNHDA, CDR2 SQIVND (reference sequence). CDR3 coding DNA: TGTGCCAGTAGTATAGATTTGAGCTATGGCTACACCTTC. Protein sequence: CASSIDLSYGYTF.

The rearrangement uses TRBV9 and TRBJ1-4, with 9 bases matching TRBD1. Germline assignment: CDR1 SGDLS and CDR2 YYNGEE. The CDR3 covers 15 residues. The V segment lost 0 bases and the J segment 7 bases; nucleotides outside the gene matches: 4. CDR3 sequence reads: CASSVAGTGSEKLFF. In DNA, the CDR3 is TGTGCCAGCAGCGTAGCCGGGACAGGGAGTGAAAAACTGTTTTTT.

The chain employs TRBV7-2 and TRBJ1-1, with D perhaps TRBD1 (5 bases). The CDR3 has 17 amino acids. The V end lost 2 bases, the J end lost 4 bases, and 20 bases lay between the germline ends. The germline V gene has CDR1 SGHTA and CDR2 FQGNSA. This CDR3 reads CASSLWSQGMWGTEAFF. The CDR3 bases are TGTGCCAGCAGCTTATGGTCGCAGGGAATGTGGGGCACTGAAGCTTTCTTT.

The chain recombines TRBV2 with TRBJ2-1; D gene uncertain. CDR1 is SNHLY and CDR2 is FYNNEI in the germline V gene. CDR3 length: 14 amino acids. V was clipped by 5 bases and J by 0 bases, with 8 bases between them. The CDR3 DNA sequence: TGTGCCAGCAGTCGTAGGAGCTCCTACAATGAGCAGTTCTTC. Its protein product is CASSRRSSYNEQFF.

The chain is built from TRBV19 and TRBJ2-1; 7 nucleotides line up with TRBD2. The CDR3 length is 12 residues. Germline trimming cut 1 base from V and 9 bases from J; bases unmatched to any gene: 0. Germline V gene data show CDR1 as LNHDA and CDR2 as SQIVND (reference sequence). In DNA, the CDR3 is TGTGCCAGTAGTATAGGGGGGGGTGAGCAGTTCTTC. Translation gives CASSIGGGEQFF.

A few counts support this clone. The CDR3 region has the DNA TGTGCCAGCAGCCAAGAGGGGAGGCGCTACACCTTC. It codes for CASSQEGRRYTF. The V call is TRBV14, the J call TRBJ1-2; D gene uncertain. The V gene's germline CDR1 is SGHDN and CDR2 FVKESK. V gave up 0 bases and J gave up 9 bases, with 8 bases separating them. This CDR3 is 12 amino acids long.

This chain connects TRBV27 to TRBJ2-1, with 7 bases identical to TRBD1. The trim removed 4 bases at V and 6 bases at J, leaving 6 bases unmatched. The CDR3 totals 14 residues. Per germline, CDR1 MNHEY and CDR2 SMNVEV (reference sequence). This chain's CDR3 is CASSYRGPTNEQFF. The CDR3 bases are TGTGCCAGCAGTTACAGGGGACCAACCAATGAGCAGTTCTTC.